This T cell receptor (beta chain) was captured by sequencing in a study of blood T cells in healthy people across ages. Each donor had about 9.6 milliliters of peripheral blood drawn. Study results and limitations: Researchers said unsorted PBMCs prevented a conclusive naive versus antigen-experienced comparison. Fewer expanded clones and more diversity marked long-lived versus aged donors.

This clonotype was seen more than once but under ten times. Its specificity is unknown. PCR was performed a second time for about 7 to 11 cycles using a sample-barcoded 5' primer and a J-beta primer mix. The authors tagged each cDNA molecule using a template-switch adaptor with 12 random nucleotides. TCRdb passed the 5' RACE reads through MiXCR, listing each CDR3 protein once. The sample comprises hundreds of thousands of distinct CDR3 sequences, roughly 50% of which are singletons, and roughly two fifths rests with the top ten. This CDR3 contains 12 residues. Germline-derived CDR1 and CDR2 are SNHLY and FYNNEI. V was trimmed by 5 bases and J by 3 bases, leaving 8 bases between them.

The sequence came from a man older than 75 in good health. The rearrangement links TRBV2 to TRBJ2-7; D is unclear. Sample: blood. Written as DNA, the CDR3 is TGTGCCAGCAGTCCTCCTATCTACGAGCAGTACTTC. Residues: CASSPPIYEQYF.